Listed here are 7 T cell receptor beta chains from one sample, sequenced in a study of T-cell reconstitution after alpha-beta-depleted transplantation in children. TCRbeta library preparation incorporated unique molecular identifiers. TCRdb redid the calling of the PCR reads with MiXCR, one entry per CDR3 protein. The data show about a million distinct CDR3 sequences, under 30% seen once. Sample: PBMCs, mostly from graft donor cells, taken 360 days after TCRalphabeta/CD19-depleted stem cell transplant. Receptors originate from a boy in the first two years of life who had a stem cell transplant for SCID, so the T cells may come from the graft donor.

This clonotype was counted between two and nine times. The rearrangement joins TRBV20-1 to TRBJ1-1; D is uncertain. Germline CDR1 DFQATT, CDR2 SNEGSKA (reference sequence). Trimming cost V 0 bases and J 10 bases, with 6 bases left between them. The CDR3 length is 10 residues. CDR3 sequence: CSARDLVAFF. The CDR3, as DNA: TGCAGTGCTAGAGATCTCGTAGCTTTCTTT.

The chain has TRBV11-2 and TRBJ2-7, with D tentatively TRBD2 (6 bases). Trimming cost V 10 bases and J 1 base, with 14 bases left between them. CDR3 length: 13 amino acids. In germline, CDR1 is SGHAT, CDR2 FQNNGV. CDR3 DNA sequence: TGTGCCACCCGGAGGGCTTTTTCCTACGAGCAGTACTTC. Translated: CATRRAFSYEQYF.

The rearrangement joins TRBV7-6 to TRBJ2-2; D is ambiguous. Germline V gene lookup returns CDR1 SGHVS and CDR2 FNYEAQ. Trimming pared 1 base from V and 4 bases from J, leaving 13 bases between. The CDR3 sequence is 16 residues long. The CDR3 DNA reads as TGTGCCAGCAGCTTAGGTGCCAGGCGTGGCACCGGGGAGCTGTTTTTT. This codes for CASSLGARRGTGELFF.

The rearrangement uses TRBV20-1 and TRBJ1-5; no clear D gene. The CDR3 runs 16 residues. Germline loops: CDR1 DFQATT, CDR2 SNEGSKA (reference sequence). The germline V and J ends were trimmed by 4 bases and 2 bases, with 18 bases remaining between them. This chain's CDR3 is CSATVERSRGNQPQHF. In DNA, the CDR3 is TGCAGTGCTACAGTAGAGAGATCCCGAGGCAATCAGCCCCAGCATTTT.

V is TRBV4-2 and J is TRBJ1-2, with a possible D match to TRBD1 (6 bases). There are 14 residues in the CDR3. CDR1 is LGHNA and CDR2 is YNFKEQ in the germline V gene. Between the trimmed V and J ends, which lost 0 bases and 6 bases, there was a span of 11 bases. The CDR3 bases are TGTGCCAGCAGCCAAGAAACAGGGAGAGATGGCTACACCTTC. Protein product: CASSQETGRDGYTF.

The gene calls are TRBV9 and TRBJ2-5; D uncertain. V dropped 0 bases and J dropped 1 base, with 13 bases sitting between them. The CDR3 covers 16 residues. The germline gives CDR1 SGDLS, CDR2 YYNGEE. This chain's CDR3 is CASSVELEGSQETQYF. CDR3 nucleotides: TGTGCCAGCAGCGTAGAGCTAGAAGGGTCCCAAGAGACCCAGTACTTC.

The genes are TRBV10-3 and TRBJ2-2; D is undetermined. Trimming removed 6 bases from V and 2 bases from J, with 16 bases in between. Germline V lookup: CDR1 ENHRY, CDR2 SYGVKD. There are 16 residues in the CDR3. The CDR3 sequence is CAISPGPGHNTGELFF. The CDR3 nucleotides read TGTGCCATCAGCCCGGGCCCAGGCCATAACACCGGGGAGCTGTTTTTT.